A single sample is the source of the 21 T cell receptor beta chains below, sequenced in a study of identical twins. From the 5' RACE reads, TCRdb called clonotypes with MiXCR, one entry per CDR3 protein. The repertoire holds hundreds of thousands of distinct CDR3 sequences, about 20% seen once, with about an eighth in the top ten. This same sample was also part of a study on T cells expressing NK-cell markers.

Sequences were obtained from PBMCs. The receptors originated from a woman aged 18-29 years in good health.

There are a few counts of this clonotype. The V gene is TRBV27, the J gene TRBJ2-7; D gene uncertain. The CDR3 spans 15 residues. Germline CDR1 reads MNHEY; CDR2 reads SMNVEV (reference sequence). The V gene lost 0 bases and the J gene lost 0 bases, with 9 bases spanning the gap. In DNA, the CDR3 is TGTGCCAGCAGTTTATCGCCCAGGAGCTCCTACGAGCAGTACTTC. This sequence encodes CASSLSPRSSYEQYF.

This clonotype was counted between two and nine times. The chain carries TRBV5-6 and TRBJ2-1; TRBD2 matches at 11 bases. Germline CDR1 SGHDT, CDR2 YYEEEE. The V and J ends lost 4 bases and 8 bases, in that order; junction bases with no gene match: 8. The CDR3 length is 15 residues. The CDR3 sequence is CASSTGLAGPDEQFF. As DNA, the CDR3 is TGTGCCAGCAGCACCGGACTAGCGGGTCCGGATGAGCAGTTCTTC.

V is TRBV10-3 and J is TRBJ2-3; 7 bases line up with TRBD2. There are 15 residues in the CDR3. The germline V gene has CDR1 ENHRY and CDR2 SYGVKD. Losses at the gene ends were 2 bases for V and 4 bases for J; bases not matched to a gene: 6. CDR3 sequence (DNA): TGTGCCATCAGTGAGCTCGGGAGGATCTCAGATACGCAGTATTTT. Encoded protein: CAISELGRISDTQYF.

The chain recombines TRBV6-2 or TRBV6-3 with TRBJ1-2, with unresolved D. CDR3 length: 13 residues. The V and J ends lost 2 bases and 2 bases respectively, with 6 bases between them. Looked up from germline, CDR1 is MNHEY and CDR2 is SVGEGT. CDR3 in amino acids: CASSYVENYGYTF. In DNA, the CDR3 is TGTGCCAGCAGTTACGTAGAGAACTATGGCTACACCTTC.

This clonotype was recorded a few times. The chain recombines TRBV7-8 with TRBJ1-1; 10 bases agree with TRBD1. With V trimmed by 1 base and J by 0 bases, 5 bases remained unmatched. The CDR3 contains 17 residues. Germline lookup yields CDR1 SGHVS and CDR2 FQNEAQ. The CDR3 loop reads CASSLDGTGDLNTEAFF. In DNA, the CDR3 is TGTGCCAGCAGCTTAGACGGGACAGGGGACTTGAACACTGAAGCTTTCTTT. Full variable domain (missing parts from reference TRBV7-8 and TRBJ1-1): GAGVSQSPRYKVAKRGQDVALRCDPISGHVSLFWYQQALGQGPEFLTYFQNEAQLDKSGLPSDRFFAERPEGSVSTLKIQRTQQEDSAVYLCASSLDGTGDLNTEAFFGQGTRLTVV.

The chain has TRBV6-5 and TRBJ2-6; D gene uncertain. Germline V CDR1 and CDR2: MNHEY, SVGAGI. This CDR3 contains 16 residues. V dropped 2 bases and J dropped 2 bases, with 10 bases sitting between them. CDR3 protein: CASSYAKHAGANVLTF. DNA of the CDR3: TGTGCCAGCAGTTACGCCAAACACGCTGGGGCCAACGTCCTGACTTTC.

Many counts were recorded for this clonotype. V usage is TRBV20-1 and J usage is TRBJ2-3; no clear D gene. V was pared by 6 bases and J by 6 bases, with 10 bases between. The CDR3 is 11 amino acids. The V gene's germline CDR1 is DFQATT and CDR2 SNEGSKA (reference sequence). This chain's CDR3 is CSALHGDTQYF. CDR3 nucleotides: TGCAGTGCGCTACACGGGGATACGCAGTATTTT.

This clonotype was detected a few times. V gene TRBV11-2 combines with J gene TRBJ2-5; D is unclear. The CDR3 consists of 14 residues. Trimming removed 4 bases at V and 2 bases at J, with 11 bases between. Germline V gene data show CDR1 as SGHAT and CDR2 as FQNNGV. The CDR3 DNA reads TGTGCCAGCAGCTCACACGGCCAACAAGAGACCCAGTACTTC. Translated, it gives CASSSHGQQETQYF.

The chain carries TRBV4-3 and TRBJ1-1; D possibly corresponds to TRBD1 (5 bases). Germline lookup yields CDR1 LGHNA and CDR2 YSLEER. With 0 bases removed from V and 3 bases from J, the gap between germline ends came to 11 bases. CDR3 length: 15 residues. The CDR3 is CASSQDRALYTEAFF. CDR3 DNA: TGCGCCAGCAGCCAAGACAGGGCTTTGTACACTGAAGCTTTCTTT.

The chain couples TRBV12-3 or TRBV12-4 to TRBJ2-6; 9 bases fit TRBD1. The CDR3 spans 17 residues. The V gene end was trimmed by 7 bases and the J gene end by 0 bases; junction bases not matched to a gene: 7. DNA for the CDR3: TGTGCCAGCAAGGTGACAGGGGGAGTCTCTGGGGCCAACGTCCTGACTTTC. Protein: CASKVTGGVSGANVLTF.

The chain couples TRBV29-1 to TRBJ2-2; D unresolved. The CDR3 extends over 14 amino acids. Trimming cost V 2 bases and J 0 bases, with 7 bases left between them. The V gene's germline CDR1 is SQVTM and CDR2 ANQGSEA. This chain's CDR3 is CSVESGANTGELFF. CDR3 in DNA: TGCAGCGTTGAATCAGGCGCGAACACCGGGGAGCTGTTTTTT.

The chain couples TRBV5-5 to TRBJ1-4; 9 positions agree with TRBD1. CDR3 length: 16 amino acids. Germline CDR1 reads SGHKS; CDR2 reads YYEKEE (reference sequence). V lost 4 bases to trimming and J lost 4 bases; unmatched junction nucleotides: 8. In DNA, the CDR3 is TGTGCCAGCAGCGCCGAATGGACAGGGGTTAATGAAAAACTGTTTTTT. It yields the protein CASSAEWTGVNEKLFF. Looking up the rest from reference TRBV5-5 and TRBJ1-4 gives the full variable domain: DAGVTQSPTHLIKTRGQQVTLRCSPISGHKSVSWYQQVLGQGPQFIFQYYEKEERGRGNFPDRFSARQFPNYSSELNVNALLLGDSALYLCASSAEWTGVNEKLFFGSGTQLSVL.

This clonotype turned up a few times. This chain connects TRBV27 to TRBJ1-6; D is possibly TRBD1 (5 bases). V lost 7 bases, J lost 9 bases, and 16 bases lay in between. This CDR3 is built from 14 residues. Germline V gives CDR1 MNHEY, CDR2 SMNVEV (reference sequence). The CDR3 coding sequence is TGTGCCAGCAATCTCGGAGGAAGGGGTTCACCCCTCCACTTT. Translated: CASNLGGRGSPLHF.

This chain joins TRBV3-1 and TRBJ1-6, with 7 positions matching TRBD1. Germline V gene data show CDR1 as LGHDT and CDR2 as YNNKEL (reference sequence). CDR3 size: 12 residues. V lost 2 bases to trimming and J lost 17 bases; unmatched junction nucleotides: 6. As DNA, the CDR3 is TGTGCCAGCAGCCAATGGGACAGAGATTTCCACTTT. Its translation: CASSQWDRDFHF. Looking up the rest from reference TRBV3-1 and TRBJ1-6 gives the full variable domain: DTAVSQTPKYLVTQMGNDKSIKCEQNLGHDTMYWYKQDSKKFLKIMFSYNNKELIINETVPNRFSPKSPDKAHLNLHINSLELGDSAVYFCASSQWDRDFHFGNGTRLTVT.

The chain combines TRBV7-2 with TRBJ2-4, with a weak D call TRBD1 (5 bases). CDR1 and CDR2 (germline): SGHTA, FQGNSA. CDR3 length: 13 residues. Trimming shortened V by 3 bases and J by 6 bases, and 9 bases separated the two germline ends. The CDR3 spells CASSFVGLNIQYF. CDR3 in DNA: TGTGCCAGCAGCTTTGTGGGGCTAAACATTCAGTACTTC. The full variable domain, with the rest looked up from reference TRBV7-2 and TRBJ2-4, is GAGVSQSPSNKVTEKGKDVELRCDPISGHTALYWYRQSLGQGLEFLIYFQGNSAPDKSGLPSDRFSAERTGGSVSTLTIQRTQQEDSAVYLCASSFVGLNIQYFGAGTRLSVL.

In its sample, this clonotype was seen a few times. The chain couples TRBV5-1 to TRBJ2-1; 7 nucleotides align to TRBD2. Germline lookup yields CDR1 SGHRS and CDR2 YFSETQ. The CDR3 length is 15 residues. Trimming at V came to 0 bases and at J to 7 bases, leaving 7 bases not matched to a gene. CDR3 loop: CASSLDPGGVNEQFF. Written as DNA, the CDR3 is TGCGCCAGCAGCTTGGACCCGGGGGGTGTAAATGAGCAGTTCTTC. The entire variable domain, with the rest obtained from reference TRBV5-1 and TRBJ2-1, is as follows: KAGVTQTPRYLIKTRGQQVTLSCSPISGHRSVSWYQQTPGQGLQFLFEYFSETQRNKGNFPGRFSGRQFSNSRSEMNVSTLELGDSALYLCASSLDPGGVNEQFFGPGTRLTVL.

This clonotype was seen many times. This chain joins TRBV29-1 and TRBJ2-7; 9 bases are shared with TRBD1. The ends lost 3 bases at V and 3 bases at J; junction bases unmatched: 6. Germline loops: CDR1 SQVTM, CDR2 ANQGSEA. This CDR3 has 14 amino acids. CDR3 sequence reads: CSVDTGTGFYEQYF. The CDR3 DNA reads TGCAGCGTTGACACCGGGACAGGGTTCTACGAGCAGTACTTC.

This chain connects TRBV12-3 or TRBV12-4 to TRBJ2-5, with TRBD2 identical over 8 bases. This CDR3 region has 13 residues. The trim removed 7 bases at V and 4 bases at J, leaving 5 bases unmatched. CDR3 sequence reads: CASKGAGAETQYF. DNA of the CDR3: TGTGCCAGCAAGGGAGCGGGAGCAGAGACCCAGTACTTC.

The V and J genes are TRBV5-1 and TRBJ2-2; perhaps TRBD1 as D (6 bases). V lost 2 bases to trimming and J lost 5 bases, with 13 bases between them. The V gene's germline CDR1 is SGHRS and CDR2 YFSETQ. The CDR3 is 15 amino acids. The CDR3 protein is CASSLYRDGTGELFF. The CDR3 DNA sequence: TGCGCCAGCAGCTTATACAGGGACGGAACCGGGGAGCTGTTTTTT.

This clonotype occurred many times. Mismatch with germline at one junction end may stem from a read error. J is TRBJ1-5 and V is TRBV4-3; the D gene is possibly TRBD1 (6 bases). This CDR3 comprises 15 residues. Germline values: CDR1 LGHNA, CDR2 YSLEER. CDR3 sequence reads: CASSQDGGGNQPQHF. The CDR3 DNA sequence: TGTGCCAGCAGCCAGGACGGGGGCGGAAATCAGCCCCAGCATTTT.

In its sample, this clonotype was seen a few times. This chain connects TRBV5-1 to TRBJ2-1, with 10 bases fitting TRBD2. This CDR3 is 16 amino acids long. Trimming took 0 bases from V and 8 from J; bases not matched to a gene: 8. The V gene's germline CDR1 is SGHRS and CDR2 YFSETQ. The CDR3, as DNA: TGCGCCAGCAGCTTGGCCGGTAGCGGGGGGTACGATGAGCAGTTCTTC. It encodes CASSLAGSGGYDEQFF.